The present TCR beta chain was sequenced within a study of CD8+CD57+ T cells in acquired aplastic anemia. On the study more broadly: 3.2 ug was the average amount of DNA from sorted CD4+ and CD8+ cells.

V was trimmed by 4 bases and J by 8 bases, leaving 21 bases between them. The CDR3 is made up of 16 amino acids. Germline V gives CDR1 DFQATT, CDR2 SNEGSKA (reference sequence). This clonotype appeared many times. Its target is unknown. Notes on the study in general: Patient and control CD8+ Simpson's diversity was not significantly different. Overlapping CD8+ CDR3 repertoires of patients and controls contained about 27 shared sequences.

In patients chosen for sequencing, flow cytometry had shown CD8+CD57+ cell expansion. None of the patients had been given any therapy when their blood was sampled. TCR beta VDJ and CDR3 profiling used genomic DNA as template. TCRdb processed the reads anew with MiXCR; each CDR3 protein has one entry. The profile shows about 180,000 distinct CDR3 sequences, around 50% of them singletons. The V gene is TRBV20-1, the J gene TRBJ1-6; weak D call: TRBD1 (5 bases). This TCR was recovered from a human donor with aplastic anemia. Source material: sorted CD4+, CD8+, or CD8+CD57+ T cells (not recorded which) from PBMCs. CDR3 sequence reads: CSAILLTAGGDSPLHF. In nucleotides, the CDR3 is TGCAGTGCTATCCTCTTAACGGCGGGGGGAGATTCACCCCTCCACTTT.